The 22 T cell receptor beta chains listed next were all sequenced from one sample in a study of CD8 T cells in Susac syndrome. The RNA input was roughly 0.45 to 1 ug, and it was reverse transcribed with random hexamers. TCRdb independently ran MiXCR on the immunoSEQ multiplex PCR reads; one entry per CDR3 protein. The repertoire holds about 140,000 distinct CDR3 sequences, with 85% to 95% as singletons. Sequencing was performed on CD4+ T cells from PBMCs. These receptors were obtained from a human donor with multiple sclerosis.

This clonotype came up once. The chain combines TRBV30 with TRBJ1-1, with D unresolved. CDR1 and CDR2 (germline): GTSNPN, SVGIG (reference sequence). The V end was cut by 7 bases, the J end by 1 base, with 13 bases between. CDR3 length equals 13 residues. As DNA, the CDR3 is TGTGCCTACACGGACGGACCGAACACTGAAGCTTTCTTT. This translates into CAYTDGPNTEAFF.

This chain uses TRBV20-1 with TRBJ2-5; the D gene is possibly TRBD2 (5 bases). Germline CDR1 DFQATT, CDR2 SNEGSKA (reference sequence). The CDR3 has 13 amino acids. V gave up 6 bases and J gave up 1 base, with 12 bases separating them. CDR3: CSAPSSTQETQYF. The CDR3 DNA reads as TGCAGTGCCCCATCTAGCACCCAAGAGACCCAGTACTTC.

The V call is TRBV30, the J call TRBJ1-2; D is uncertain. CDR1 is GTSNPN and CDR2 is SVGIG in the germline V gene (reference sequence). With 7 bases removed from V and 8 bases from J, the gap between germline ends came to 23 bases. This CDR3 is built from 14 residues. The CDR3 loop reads CALEPIGGWRGYTF. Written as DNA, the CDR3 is TGTGCCTTGGAGCCAATCGGTGGCTGGCGGGGCTACACCTTC.

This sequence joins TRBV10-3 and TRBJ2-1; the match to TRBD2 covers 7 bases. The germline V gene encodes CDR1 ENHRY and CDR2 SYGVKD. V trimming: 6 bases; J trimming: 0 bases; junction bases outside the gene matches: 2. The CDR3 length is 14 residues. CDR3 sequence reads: CAIRKRDSYNEQFF. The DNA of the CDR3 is TGTGCCATCAGGAAGCGGGACTCCTACAATGAGCAGTTCTTC.

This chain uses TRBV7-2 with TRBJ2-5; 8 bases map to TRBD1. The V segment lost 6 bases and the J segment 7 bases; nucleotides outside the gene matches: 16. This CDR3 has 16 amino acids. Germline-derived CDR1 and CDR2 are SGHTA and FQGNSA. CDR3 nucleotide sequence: TGTGCCAGCAGTGCCCCCGGGACTCCCACAGGGGGGACCCAGTACTTC. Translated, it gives CASSAPGTPTGGTQYF.

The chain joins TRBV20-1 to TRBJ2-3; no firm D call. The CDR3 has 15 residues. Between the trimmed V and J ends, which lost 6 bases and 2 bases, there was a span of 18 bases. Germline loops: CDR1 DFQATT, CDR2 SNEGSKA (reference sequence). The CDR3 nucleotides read TGCAGTGCCCGGACCGGGCCAAGAATCACAGATACGCAGTATTTT. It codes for CSARTGPRITDTQYF.

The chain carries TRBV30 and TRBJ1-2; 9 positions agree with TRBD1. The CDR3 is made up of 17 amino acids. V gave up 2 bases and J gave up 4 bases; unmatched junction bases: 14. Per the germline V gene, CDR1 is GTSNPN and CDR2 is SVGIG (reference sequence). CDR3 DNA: TGTGCCTGGAGTCGCAACGAACGGACAGGGGTCGGCTATGGCTACACCTTC. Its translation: CAWSRNERTGVGYGYTF.

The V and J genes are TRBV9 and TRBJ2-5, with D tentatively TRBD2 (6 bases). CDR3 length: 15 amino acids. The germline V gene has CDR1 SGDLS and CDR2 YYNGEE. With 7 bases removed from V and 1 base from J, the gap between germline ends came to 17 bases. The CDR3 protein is CASGRRGQIQETQYF. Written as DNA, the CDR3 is TGTGCCAGCGGGAGGAGGGGCCAGATCCAAGAGACCCAGTACTTC.

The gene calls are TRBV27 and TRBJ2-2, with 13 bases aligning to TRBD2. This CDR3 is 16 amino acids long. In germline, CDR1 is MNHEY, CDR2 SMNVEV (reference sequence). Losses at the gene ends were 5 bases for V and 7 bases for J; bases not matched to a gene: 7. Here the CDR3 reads CASSVRLAGGFGELFF. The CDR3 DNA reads TGTGCCAGCAGTGTCCGACTAGCGGGAGGTTTCGGGGAGCTGTTTTTT.

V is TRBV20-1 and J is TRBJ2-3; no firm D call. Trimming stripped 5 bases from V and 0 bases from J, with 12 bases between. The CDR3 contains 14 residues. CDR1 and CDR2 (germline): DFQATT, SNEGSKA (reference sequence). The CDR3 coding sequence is TGCAGTGCTCCGACTGATCCTAGCACAGATACGCAGTATTTT. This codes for CSAPTDPSTDTQYF.

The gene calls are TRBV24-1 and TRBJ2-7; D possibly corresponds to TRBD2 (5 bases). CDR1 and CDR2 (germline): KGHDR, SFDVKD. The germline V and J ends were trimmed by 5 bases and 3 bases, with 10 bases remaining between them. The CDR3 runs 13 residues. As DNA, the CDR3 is TGTGCCACCAGTGTGTCCGGAGGCTACGAGCAGTACTTC. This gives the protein CATSVSGGYEQYF.

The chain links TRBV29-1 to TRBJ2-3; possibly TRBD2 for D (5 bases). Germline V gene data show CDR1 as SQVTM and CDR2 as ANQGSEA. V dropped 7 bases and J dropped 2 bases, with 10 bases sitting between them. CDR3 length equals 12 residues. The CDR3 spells CSGGGHTDTQYF. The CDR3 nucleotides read TGCAGCGGCGGAGGCCACACAGATACGCAGTATTTT.

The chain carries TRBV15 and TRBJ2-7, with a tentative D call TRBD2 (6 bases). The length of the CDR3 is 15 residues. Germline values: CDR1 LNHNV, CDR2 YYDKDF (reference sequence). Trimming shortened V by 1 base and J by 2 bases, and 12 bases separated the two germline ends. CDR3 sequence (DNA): TGTGCCACCAGCAGAGGAGGGACTGGTGCCTACGAGCAGTACTTC. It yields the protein CATSRGGTGAYEQYF.

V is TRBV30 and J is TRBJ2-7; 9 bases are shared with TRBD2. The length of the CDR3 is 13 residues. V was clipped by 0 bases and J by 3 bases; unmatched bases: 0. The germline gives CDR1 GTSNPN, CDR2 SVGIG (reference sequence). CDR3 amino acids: CAWSVAGGYEQYF. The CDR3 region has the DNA TGTGCCTGGAGTGTAGCGGGGGGCTACGAGCAGTACTTC.

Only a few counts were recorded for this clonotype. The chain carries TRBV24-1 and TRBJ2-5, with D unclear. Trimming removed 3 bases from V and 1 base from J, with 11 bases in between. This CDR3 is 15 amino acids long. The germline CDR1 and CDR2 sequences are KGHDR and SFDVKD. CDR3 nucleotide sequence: TGTGCCACCAGTGATCCAAGCTTAGCCCAAGAGACCCAGTACTTC. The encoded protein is CATSDPSLAQETQYF.

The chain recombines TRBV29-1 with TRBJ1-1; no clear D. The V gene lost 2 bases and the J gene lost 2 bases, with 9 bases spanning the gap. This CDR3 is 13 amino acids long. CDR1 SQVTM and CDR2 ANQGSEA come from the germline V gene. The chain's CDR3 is CSVEREINTEAFF. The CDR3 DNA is TGCAGCGTTGAAAGGGAGATTAACACTGAAGCTTTCTTT.

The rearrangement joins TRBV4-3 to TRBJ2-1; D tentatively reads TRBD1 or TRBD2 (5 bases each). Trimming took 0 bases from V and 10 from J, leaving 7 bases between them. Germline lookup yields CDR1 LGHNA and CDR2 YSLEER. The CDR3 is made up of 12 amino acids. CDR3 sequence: CASSQDWGEQFF. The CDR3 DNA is TGCGCCAGCAGCCAAGATTGGGGGGAGCAGTTCTTC.

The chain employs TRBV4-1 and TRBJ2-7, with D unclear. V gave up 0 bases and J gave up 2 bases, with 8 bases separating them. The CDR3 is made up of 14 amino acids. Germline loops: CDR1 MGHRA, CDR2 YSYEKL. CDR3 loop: CASSQEAVPYEQYF. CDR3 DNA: TGCGCCAGCAGCCAAGAGGCGGTACCCTACGAGCAGTACTTC.

The chain's CDR3 is CASSVVPVTSQYF. Written as DNA, the CDR3 is TGTGCCAGCAGTGTGGTCCCGGTTACGTCCCAGTACTTC. J is TRBJ2-5 and V is TRBV2; no firm D call. The germline gives CDR1 SNHLY, CDR2 FYNNEI. CDR3 length: 13 amino acids. Trimming took 4 bases from V and 9 from J, leaving 15 bases between them.

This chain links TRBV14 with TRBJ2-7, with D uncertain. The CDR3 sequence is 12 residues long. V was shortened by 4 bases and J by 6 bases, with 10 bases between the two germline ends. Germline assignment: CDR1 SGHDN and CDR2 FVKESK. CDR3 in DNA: TGTGCCAGCAGCCGAAGTGGCGTCGAGCAGTACTTC. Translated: CASSRSGVEQYF.

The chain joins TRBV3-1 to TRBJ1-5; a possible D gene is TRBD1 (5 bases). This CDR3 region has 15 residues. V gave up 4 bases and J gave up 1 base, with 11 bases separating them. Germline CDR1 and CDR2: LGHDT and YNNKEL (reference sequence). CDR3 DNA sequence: TGTGCCAGCAGCCCCAGGGTTACGAGCAATCAGCCCCAGCATTTT. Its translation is CASSPRVTSNQPQHF.

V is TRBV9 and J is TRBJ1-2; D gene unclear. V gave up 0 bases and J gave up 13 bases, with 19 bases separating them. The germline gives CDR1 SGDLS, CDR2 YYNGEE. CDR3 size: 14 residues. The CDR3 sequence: CASSVAGNPPRPTF. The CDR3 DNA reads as TGTGCCAGCAGCGTAGCGGGGAACCCCCCCCGGCCCACCTTC.